This record looks at one TCR beta chain sequence and its context. Other nucleotide sequences from this sample produce the same CDR3. The CDR3 consists of 14 residues. The data were produced by immunoSEQ multiplex PCR, yet TCRdb's version contains in-frame clones alone and is incomplete. The table has hundreds of thousands of clones, around 87% seen once. The record originates from a study of blood T cell repertoires in COVID-19. Study-level information: Spain, Italy and the United States supplied samples that represented acute and convalescent COVID-19.

The sequence came from a woman aged 50 to 60 who had recovered from COVID-19. The chain links TRBV21-1 to TRBJ1-3; TRBD1 reflects the table's D call only, with no check against the DNA. TRBV21-1 is tagged as a pseudogene. The specimen sequenced was PBMCs or T cells enriched from blood (not recorded which). This chain's CDR3 is CASSKQGSGNTIYF. Written as DNA, the CDR3 is TGTGCCAGCAGCAAACAGGGTTCGGGAAACACCATATATTTT.